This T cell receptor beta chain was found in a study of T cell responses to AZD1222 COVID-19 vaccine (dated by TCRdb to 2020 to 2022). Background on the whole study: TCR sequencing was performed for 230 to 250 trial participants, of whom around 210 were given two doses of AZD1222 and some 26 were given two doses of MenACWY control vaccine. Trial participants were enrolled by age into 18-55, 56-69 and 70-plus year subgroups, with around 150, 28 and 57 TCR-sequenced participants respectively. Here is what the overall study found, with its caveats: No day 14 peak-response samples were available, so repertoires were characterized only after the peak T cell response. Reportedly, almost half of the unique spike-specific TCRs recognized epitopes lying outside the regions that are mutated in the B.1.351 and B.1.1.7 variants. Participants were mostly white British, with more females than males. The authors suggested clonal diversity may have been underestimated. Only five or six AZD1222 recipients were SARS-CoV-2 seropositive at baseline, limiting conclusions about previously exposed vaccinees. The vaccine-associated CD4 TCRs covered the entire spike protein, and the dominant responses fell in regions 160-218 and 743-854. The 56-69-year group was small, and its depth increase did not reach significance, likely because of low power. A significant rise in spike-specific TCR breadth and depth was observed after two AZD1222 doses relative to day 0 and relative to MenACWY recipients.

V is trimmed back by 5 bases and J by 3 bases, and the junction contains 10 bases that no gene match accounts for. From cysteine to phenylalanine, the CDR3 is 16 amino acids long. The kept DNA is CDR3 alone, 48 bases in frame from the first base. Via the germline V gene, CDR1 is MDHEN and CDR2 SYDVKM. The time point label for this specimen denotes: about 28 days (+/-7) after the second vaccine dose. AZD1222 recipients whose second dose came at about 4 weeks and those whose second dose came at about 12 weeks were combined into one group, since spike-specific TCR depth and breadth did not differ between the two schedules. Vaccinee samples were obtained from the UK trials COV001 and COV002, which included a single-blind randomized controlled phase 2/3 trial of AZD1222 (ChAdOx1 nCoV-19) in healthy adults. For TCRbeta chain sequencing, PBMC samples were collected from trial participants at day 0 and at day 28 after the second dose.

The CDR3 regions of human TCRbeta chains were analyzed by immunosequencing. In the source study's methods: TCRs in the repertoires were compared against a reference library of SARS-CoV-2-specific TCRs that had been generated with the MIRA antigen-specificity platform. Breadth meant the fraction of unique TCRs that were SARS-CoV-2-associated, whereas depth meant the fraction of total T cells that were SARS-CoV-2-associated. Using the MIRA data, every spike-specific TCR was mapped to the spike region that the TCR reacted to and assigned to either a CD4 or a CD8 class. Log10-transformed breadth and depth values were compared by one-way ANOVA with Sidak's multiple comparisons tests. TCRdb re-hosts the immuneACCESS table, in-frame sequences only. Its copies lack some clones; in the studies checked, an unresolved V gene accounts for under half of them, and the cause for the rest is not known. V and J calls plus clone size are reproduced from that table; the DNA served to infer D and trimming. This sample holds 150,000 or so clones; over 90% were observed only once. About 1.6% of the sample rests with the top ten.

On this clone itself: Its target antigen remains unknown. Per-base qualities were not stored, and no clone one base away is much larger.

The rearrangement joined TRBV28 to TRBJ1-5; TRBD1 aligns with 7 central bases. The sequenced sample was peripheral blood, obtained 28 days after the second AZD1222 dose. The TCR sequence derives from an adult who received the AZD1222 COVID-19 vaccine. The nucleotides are TGTGCCAGCAGTCCACAGACAGGGACCCCCAATCAGCCCCAGCATTTT. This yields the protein CASSPQTGTPNQPQHF.